These 6 T cell receptor beta chains were all obtained from the same sample, sequenced in a study of blood T cell repertoires in COVID-19 (dated by TCRdb to the early 2020s). Library preparation employed the immunoSEQ multiplex PCR assay. TCRdb took over this immuneACCESS table, retaining in-frame rearrangements with V and J assigned. Such tables are incomplete; in checked studies, under half of the missing clones stem from an unresolved V gene, and the remainder is unexplained. A total of around 230,000 clones appear in this sample, roughly 88% of them only once. Approximately 2.1% of the sample is in the top ten clones. Sequenced sample: peripheral blood. The receptors here all came from a man aged 30 to 45 who had recovered from COVID-19.

This chain joins TRBV5-1 and TRBJ1-1; 7 bases are a match to TRBD1. The J segment lost 6 bases and the V segment lost 1 base, leaving 6 bases of the junction unmatched. The CDR3 has 14 amino acids. CDR1 and CDR2 from the germline V gene are SGHRS and YFSETQ. CDR3 loop: CASSLMKGAPEAFF. CDR3 bases: TGCGCCAGCAGCTTGATGAAGGGGGCTCCTGAAGCTTTCTTT. The full variable domain, with the rest looked up from reference TRBV5-1 and TRBJ1-1, is KAGVTQTPRYLIKTRGQQVTLSCSPISGHRSVSWYQQTPGQGLQFLFEYFSETQRNKGNFPGRFSGRQFSNSRSEMNVSTLELGDSALYLCASSLMKGAPEAFFGQGTRLTVV.

The chain combines TRBV2 with TRBJ1-2; 8 nucleotides line up with TRBD1. The CDR3 runs to 15 residues. Germline CDR1 SNHLY, CDR2 FYNNEI. With V trimmed by 6 bases and J by 8 bases, 14 bases remained unmatched. CDR3 protein: CASRPDGQGKWGYTF. DNA for the CDR3: TGTGCCAGCAGGCCCGACGGACAGGGAAAATGGGGCTACACCTTC.

This chain links TRBV2 with TRBJ1-5; 7 nucleotides align to TRBD1. This CDR3 spans 13 amino acids. V trimming: 8 bases; J trimming: 4 bases; junction bases outside the gene matches: 5. Germline V gene lookup returns CDR1 SNHLY and CDR2 FYNNEI. CDR3 nucleotide sequence: TGTGCCAGCCTCCGGGACAGAAATCAGCCCCAGCATTTT. This encodes CASLRDRNQPQHF.

The chain has TRBV5-1 and TRBJ2-7, with 7 bases matching TRBD2. After removal of 7 bases from V and 2 bases from J, the junction contained 6 bases not matched to a gene. From germline, CDR1 is SGHRS and CDR2 YFSETQ. This CDR3 region has 13 residues. CDR3 bases: TGCGCCAGCGGCGACGGACTAGCCTACGAGCAGTACTTC. This encodes CASGDGLAYEQYF.

Here the CDR3 DNA reads TGTGCCAGCAGCCTCGACAGGGACACAGATACGCAGTATTTT. It encodes CASSLDRDTDTQYF. The chain links TRBV5-4 to TRBJ2-3; the match to TRBD1 covers 7 bases. The germline V gene has CDR1 SGHNT and CDR2 YYREEE (reference sequence). The ends lost 4 bases at V and 2 bases at J; junction bases unmatched: 4. The CDR3 extends over 14 amino acids.

The genes are TRBV4-2 and TRBJ2-3, with D unclear. Germline V gene lookup returns CDR1 LGHNA and CDR2 YNFKEQ. The CDR3 totals 12 residues. V was pared by 0 bases and J by 5 bases, with 3 bases between. The CDR3 region is CASSQDQDTQYF. The CDR3 DNA sequence: TGTGCCAGCAGCCAAGATCAAGATACGCAGTATTTT.